This T cell receptor beta chain was identified in a study of T cell responses to AZD1222 COVID-19 vaccine. Regarding the study as a whole: Reports indicate that nearly half of spike-specific TCRs are directed at unmutated variant regions. Among the donors, most were white British and more were female, and clonal diversity was possibly underestimated.

With 4 bases clipped from V and 7 bases from J, the junction kept 18 bases outside the gene matches. The CDR3 consists of 18 residues. Germline values: CDR1 LNHDA, CDR2 SQIVND (reference sequence). This clone showed up just a few times. Its specificity is unknown. Assay: immunoSEQ multiplex PCR; the TCRdb copy retains only in-frame clones and omits some. Found here are approximately 50,000 clones, about 80% of them singletons; the top ten hold around 5%. Source: peripheral blood, taken 28 days after the second AZD1222 dose. The clonotype comes from an adult who received the AZD1222 COVID-19 vaccine. This chain joins TRBV19 and TRBJ2-2, with TRBD2 matching 7 bases. CDR3 DNA: TGTGCCAGTAGTACCTACCCTTCTAGCGGCCGACGGGACGGGGAGCTGTTTTTT. Its translation is CASSTYPSSGRRDGELFF.